This TCR beta chain originates from a study of CD4 T cells in relation to SARS-CoV-2 and coronaviruses. Trimming left V 3 bases short and J 2 bases short, with 15 bases between. Germline CDR1 reads LNHNV; CDR2 reads YYDKDF (reference sequence). The CDR3 is 16 residues long. Comment on this clone: Its antigen remains unknown.

Using immunoSEQ multiplex PCR, the repertoire was profiled, and TCRdb retains in-frame clones only, with some absent. This sample has just over 35,000 clones, with 77% found just once. The chain employs TRBV15 and TRBJ2-3, with a tentative D call TRBD2 (6 bases). What was sequenced was memory CD4+ T cells from PBMCs, cultured in vitro. This sequence was found in an adult with COVID-19. The CDR3: CATSSARLDPTDTQYF. The CDR3 DNA sequence: TGTGCCACCAGCAGCGCCCGACTAGACCCCACAGATACGCAGTATTTT.